A selection of T cell receptor beta chains follows, all from one sample in a study of technical replicates of blood from a handful of donors. Libraries were prepared by immunoSEQ multiplex PCR; TCRdb keeps only in-frame clonotypes and omits some of them. The top ten hold 0.27% of the sample, which has 87,000 or so clones, about 91% seen once. The sequenced sample consisted of T cells isolated from PBMCs. The source is a human donor in good health. Each CDR3 is given with its conserved first and last residue. Each record gives: clone size, V gene, J gene, D gene, CDR3 protein, CDR3 DNA. The D gene is left open where the match is weak. The listing skips clone size in some rows; elsewhere it reads once, few, many or a size class.

-	TRBV27	TRBJ1-2	-	CASSLTVSNYGYTF	TGTGCCAGCAGTCTGACAGTTTCTAACTATGGCTACACCTTC
-	TRBV28	TRBJ1-5	TRBD1	CASRYQGGNQPQHF	TGTGCCAGCAGATATCAGGGGGGCAATCAGCCCCAGCATTTT
-	TRBV30	TRBJ1-3	-	CAWREGPGNTIYF	TGTGCCTGGAGGGAGGGACCAGGAAACACCATATATTTT
-	TRBV6-5	TRBJ1-3	TRBD1	CASSPGQGNTIYF	TGTGCCAGCAGTCCCGGACAGGGTAACACCATATATTTT
-	TRBV4-1	TRBJ1-6	-	CASSQVGTRANSPLHF	TGCGCCAGCAGCCAAGTGGGGACAAGAGCTAATTCACCCCTCCACTTT
-	TRBV5-1	TRBJ2-3	TRBD1	CASSLRDRVQGPDTQYF	TGCGCCAGCAGCCTCCGAGACAGGGTTCAGGGGCCAGATACGCAGTATTTT
-	TRBV5-1	TRBJ2-1	TRBD2	CASSLEGTSGMVQFF	TGCGCCAGCAGCTTGGAGGGGACTAGCGGGATGGTTCAGTTCTTC
-	TRBV28	TRBJ1-4	-	CASREMGGKLFF	TGTGCCAGCAGGGAGATGGGGGGAAAACTGTTTTTT
-	TRBV7-9	TRBJ1-1	-	CASSLILRGQDHTEAFF	TGTGCCAGCAGCTTAATCTTACGGGGTCAGGACCACACTGAAGCTTTCTTT
-	TRBV30	TRBJ2-7	TRBD1	CAWRPGGGEQYF	TGTGCCTGGAGGCCAGGGGGTGGCGAGCAGTACTTC
-	TRBV2	TRBJ2-7	-	CASSEARGWNF	TGTGCCAGCAGTGAAGCAAGGGGATGGAACTTC
-	TRBV4-1	TRBJ2-7	-	CASSLRPGSGNEQYF	TGCGCCAGCAGCCTAAGACCCGGGAGCGGAAACGAGCAGTACTTC
-	TRBV19	TRBJ2-7	TRBD2	CASSITSGGRYEQYF	TGTGCCAGTAGTATCACTAGCGGGGGACGGTACGAGCAGTACTTC
once	TRBV20-1	TRBJ2-5	TRBD2	CSASGGETQYF	TGCAGTGCTTCGGGAGGAGAGACCCAGTACTTC
-	TRBV6-5	TRBJ2-7	TRBD2	CASSYGTSGNEQYF	TGTGCCAGCAGTTACGGGACTAGCGGGAACGAGCAGTACTTC
-	TRBV7-2	TRBJ2-7	TRBD1	CASSLGDRALYEQYF	TGTGCCAGCAGCTTAGGGGACAGGGCTCTATACGAGCAGTACTTC
-	TRBV28	TRBJ2-7	TRBD1	CASRGTAFSSYEQYF	TGTGCCAGCAGGGGGACAGCCTTCAGCTCCTACGAGCAGTACTTC
-	TRBV5-4	TRBJ2-1	-	CASSLSTEYNEQFF	TGTGCCAGCAGCTTATCGACTGAATACAATGAGCAGTTCTTC
-	TRBV7-9	TRBJ2-3	TRBD1	CASSLGSGTGQDTQYF	TGTGCCAGCAGCTTAGGGTCCGGGACAGGGCAGGATACGCAGTATTTT
-	TRBV13	TRBJ2-3	-	CASSLRRADTQYF	TGTGCCAGCAGCTTGAGGCGGGCAGATACGCAGTATTTT
-	TRBV7-6	TRBJ2-3	TRBD1	CASSARDRGFGTDTQYF	TGTGCCAGCAGCGCCCGGGACAGGGGCTTTGGCACAGATACGCAGTATTTT
once	TRBV9	TRBJ2-1	-	CASSPLAKSSYNEQFF	TGTGCCAGCAGCCCGTTAGCGAAGAGCTCCTACAATGAGCAGTTCTTC
few	TRBV5-1	TRBJ2-7	-	CASSLTNYEQYF	TGCGCCAGCAGCTTGACTAACTACGAGCAGTACTTC
-	TRBV20-1	TRBJ2-1	-	CSVGNYNEQFF	TGCAGTGTCGGGAACTACAATGAGCAGTTCTTC
few	TRBV30	TRBJ1-3	-	CAWRGLSGNTIYF	TGTGCCTGGAGGGGGCTCTCTGGAAACACCATATATTTT